This T cell receptor (beta chain) is drawn from a study of T cells in Graves' hyperthyroidism and ophthalmopathy. TCR beta CDR3 regions were amplified from RNA. Using the HTBI primer set, a first-round RT-PCR was run on the TCR CDR3. TCRdb reanalysed the multiplex PCR reads using MiXCR and keeps one entry per CDR3 protein. The sample lists about 210,000 distinct CDR3 sequences; 17% were seen once. V lost 4 bases to trimming and J lost 0 bases, with 9 bases between them. Germline CDR1 reads SGHRS; CDR2 reads YFSETQ. The CDR3 contains 14 residues. The receptor was isolated from a middle-aged man with Graves' hyperthyroidism. The sequenced material came from blood. The rearrangement uses TRBV5-1 and TRBJ2-3, with unresolved D. The CDR3 DNA sequence: TGCGCCAGCAGCGTAACACAGAGCACAGATACGCAGTATTTT. Translated, it gives CASSVTQSTDTQYF.